This is a list of T cell receptor beta chains from one sample in a study of shared clonotypes between healthy human individuals. Some clones are missing from TCRdb's copy, which holds only in-frame ones; the method was immunoSEQ multiplex PCR. The repertoire has under 550,000 clones, 90% to 96% of them found once; the top ten carry 0.06%. The sample consisted of naive CD4+ T cells sorted from blood. These receptors came from a woman aged 25 to 39 in good health. Both conserved end residues are part of each CDR3. Fields, in order: J gene, D gene, V gene, clone size, CDR3 DNA, CDR3 protein. The D gene is left open where the match is weak. Clone size is stated in some rows and not others, as once, few, many or a class when expanded.

>TRBJ2-5|TRBD2|TRBV27|-
TGTGCGAGCAAGGGAGCGGGGCCTTCCGAGACCCAGTACTTC
CASKGAGPSETQYF
>TRBJ2-7|TRBD2|TRBV5-4|-
TGTGCCAGCAGCTTGTCGGGCGGGAGCGGTTACGAGCAGTACTTC
CASSLSGGSGYEQYF
>TRBJ2-7|TRBD1|TRBV2|-
TGTGCCAGCGGGGGACAGGTGTCCTACGAGCAGTACTTC
CASGGQVSYEQYF
>TRBJ1-5|-|TRBV18|-
TGTGCCAGCTCACCCGAGGGGGATCAGCCCCAGCATTTT
CASSPEGDQPQHF
>TRBJ1-5|-|TRBV6-6|-
TGTGCCAGCAGTTACACCCCTGGATGGGGGGGTCAGCCCCAGCATTTT
CASSYTPGWGGQPQHF
>TRBJ2-7|-|TRBV11-1|-
TGTGCCAGCAGCTTTGGGCGGATCTACGAGCAGTACTTC
CASSFGRIYEQYF
>TRBJ1-3|TRBD1|TRBV6-1|-
TGTGCCAGCAGTGATGGGAACAGGGGGCGATTAACCACCATATATTTT
CASSDGNRGRLTTIYF
>TRBJ2-5|TRBD1|TRBV18|-
TGTGCCAGCTCACCAAACAGGGGGCGAGAGACCCAGTACTTC
CASSPNRGRETQYF
>TRBJ2-7|TRBD1|TRBV28|-
TGTGCCAGCAGTTCGCTTGGGGGACAGGGGTCTAACGAGCAGTACTTC
CASSSLGGQGSNEQYF
>TRBJ1-4|-|TRBV19|-
TGTGCCAGTCGCCACCGGGACCGGCCCGAAAAACTGTTTTTT
CASRHRDRPEKLFF
>TRBJ1-2|-|TRBV4-1|-
TGCGCCAGCAGCAACCCCGGGTCCTCGAGGAACTATGGCTACACCTTC
CASSNPGSSRNYGYTF
>TRBJ2-5|-|TRBV6-5|-
TGTGCCAGCAGTTACGAAGAAGGGAGCGAGACCCAGTACTTC
CASSYEEGSETQYF
>TRBJ2-7|-|TRBV7-2|-
TGTGCCAGCAGTCGGGACTGGGCATCCTACGAGCAGTACTTC
CASSRDWASYEQYF
>TRBJ2-1|-|TRBV2|-
TGTGCCAGCAGTGAAGCTGGAAGTTGGGTAACGAGGGACAATGAGCAGTTCTTC
CASSEAGSWVTRDNEQFF
>TRBJ2-7|TRBD1|TRBV11-3|-
TGTGCCAGCAGCGACCGACAGGGCGCGGCCTACGAGCAGTACTTC
CASSDRQGAAYEQYF
>TRBJ2-7|TRBD1|TRBV6-1|-
TGTGCCAGCAGTGAAGTTGACAGGGGGGACGAGCAGTACTTC
CASSEVDRGDEQYF
>TRBJ2-5|TRBD2|TRBV29-1|-
TGCAGCGCCAATGGACTAGAGGAGACCCAGTACTTC
CSANGLEETQYF
>TRBJ1-6|-|TRBV7-9|-
TGTGCCAGCAGCGATTCCGGTGGTGCAGCATATTCACCCCTCCACTTT
CASSDSGGAAYSPLHF
>TRBJ2-2|-|TRBV7-9|-
TGTGCCAGCAGTATGGGCTCAGGGGCGGGCACCGGGGAGCTGTTTTTT
CASSMGSGAGTGELFF
>TRBJ1-5|TRBD1|TRBV6-6|-
TGTGCCAGCACCCTGACAGGGAATAGCAATCAGCCCCAGCATTTT
CASTLTGNSNQPQHF
>TRBJ2-7|TRBD2|TRBV5-1|-
TGCGCCAGCAGTGGGCTAGCGGGGATTGCCTCCTACGAGCAGTACTTC
CASSGLAGIASYEQYF
>TRBJ1-5|-|TRBV4-2|-
TGTGCCAGCAGCCAAGATTATGGCAATCAGCCCCAGCATTTT
CASSQDYGNQPQHF
>TRBJ2-1|TRBD2|TRBV7-3|-
TGTGCCAGCAGCTTAAGGGTGGCTAGCGGGGGCTACAATGAGCAGTTCTTC
CASSLRVASGGYNEQFF
>TRBJ2-5|TRBD1|TRBV10-3|-
TGTGCCATCAGTGAGCAACAGGGGGCCACAGAGACCCAGTACTTC
CAISEQQGATETQYF
>TRBJ2-7|TRBD2|TRBV14|-
TGTGCCAGCAGCGTCGGACTAGCGGGAGGACGGTCCTACGAGCAGTACTTC
CASSVGLAGGRSYEQYF
>TRBJ1-1|-|TRBV9|once
TGTGCCAGCAGCGTAGCCGGAAACACTGAAGCTTTCTTT
CASSVAGNTEAFF
>TRBJ2-7|TRBD1|TRBV28|-
TGTGCCAGCAGGTCGACAGGGGCCTCCTACGAGCAGTACTTC
CASRSTGASYEQYF
>TRBJ2-7|-|TRBV7-9|-
TGTGCCAGCAGCCCACGAATGGGGGTGGGGCCCTCCTACGAGCAGTACTTC
CASSPRMGVGPSYEQYF